This is a list of T cell receptor beta chains from one sample in a study of T cell responses to AZD1222 COVID-19 vaccine. Clones were sequenced by immunoSEQ multiplex PCR, and TCRdb holds only the in-frame ones, with some missing. The repertoire holds about 120,000 clones, around 87% seen once, with around 2.9% in the top ten. This material consisted of peripheral blood, taken 28 days after the second AZD1222 dose. These receptor sequences come from an adult who received the AZD1222 COVID-19 vaccine. Both conserved end residues are part of each CDR3. D genes are given only for firm matches. Clone size appears in some rows only: once, few, many, or a class for an expanded clone.

length | J | V | D | size | CDR3 | DNA
14 | TRBJ1-2 | TRBV2 | . | few | CASSGAGTGDGYTF | TGTGCCAGCAGTGGGGCGGGGACGGGTGATGGCTACACCTTC
13 | TRBJ2-7 | TRBV11-2 | TRBD2 | . | CASSRGVDYEQYF | TGTGCCAGCAGCCGGGGGGTGGACTACGAGCAGTACTTC
13 | TRBJ1-1 | TRBV30 | . | . | CAWTPDGYTEAFF | TGTGCCTGGACCCCGGACGGCTACACTGAAGCTTTCTTT
19 | TRBJ1-5 | TRBV1 | . | once | CTSSPSLGQGRHNGQPQHF | TGCACCAGCAGCCCGTCATTGGGGCAGGGTCGGCACAATGGTCAGCCCCAGCATTTT
19 | TRBJ2-3 | TRBV9 | TRBD2 | once | CASSVFPSGGPIPTDTQYF | TGTGCCAGCAGCGTATTCCCTAGCGGGGGGCCCATCCCCACAGATACGCAGTATTTT
15 | TRBJ1-3 | TRBV7-8 | TRBD1 | . | CASSPMTGPGNTIYF | TGTGCCAGCAGCCCAATGACAGGGCCAGGAAACACCATATATTTT
11 | TRBJ2-7 | TRBV10-3 | . | . | CAISVEGEQYF | TGTGCCATCAGTGTCGAGGGCGAGCAGTACTTC
16 | TRBJ2-7 | TRBV11-3 | TRBD2 | . | CASSLDSGGFSYEQYF | TGTGCCAGCAGCCTGGATAGCGGGGGGTTCTCCTACGAGCAGTACTTC
15 | TRBJ2-2 | TRBV10-3 | . | once | CAISEFTGSTGELFF | TGTGCCATCAGTGAGTTTACAGGGTCCACCGGGGAGCTGTTTTTT
14 | TRBJ1-1 | TRBV30 | TRBD1 | . | CAWSGDRVGGEAFF | TGTGCCTGGAGCGGGGACAGGGTCGGGGGTGAAGCTTTCTTT
13 | TRBJ2-1 | TRBV18 | . | . | CASSPSRGDEQFF | TGTGCCAGCTCACCAAGCCGAGGCGATGAGCAGTTCTTC
15 | TRBJ1-2 | TRBV30 | . | . | CAWGPGRAIDYGYTF | TGTGCCTGGGGACCGGGACGGGCTATCGACTATGGCTACACCTTC
16 | TRBJ2-7 | TRBV25-1 | . | . | CASSDLLSTGFYEQYF | TGTGCCAGCAGTGATCTTCTGTCTACAGGCTTCTACGAGCAGTACTTC
13 | TRBJ2-5 | TRBV18 | . | . | CASSGADQETQYF | TGTGCCAGCTCAGGGGCAGACCAAGAGACCCAGTACTTC
13 | TRBJ2-5 | TRBV2 | . | . | CASSAGQYLSQYF | TGTGCCAGCAGTGCCGGCCAGTACTTATCCCAGTACTTC
15 | TRBJ2-7 | TRBV7-2 | . | . | CASSHRSELTYEQYF | TGTGCCAGCAGCCACCGGAGTGAATTAACCTACGAGCAGTACTTC
11 | TRBJ1-5 | TRBV2 | . | once | CASSVRGPQHF | TGTGCCAGCTCCGTGCGGGGGCCCCAGCATTTT
13 | TRBJ2-2 | TRBV5-1 | . | . | CASRLTYTGELFF | TGCGCCAGCAGACTAACCTACACCGGGGAGCTGTTTTTT
13 | TRBJ1-6 | TRBV5-4 | . | . | CASSQDRISPLHF | TGTGCCAGCAGCCAGGACAGAATCTCACCCCTCCACTTT
14 | TRBJ1-3 | TRBV18 | . | . | CASSPNLSGNTIYF | TGTGCCAGCTCACCCAACCTCTCTGGAAACACCATATATTTT
16 | TRBJ1-1 | TRBV19 | . | . | CASSVGAGRMNTEAFF | TGTGCCAGTAGTGTCGGGGCAGGACGAATGAACACTGAAGCTTTCTTT
14 | TRBJ1-1 | TRBV10-3 | . | . | CAISEGAWGTEAFF | TGTGCCATCAGTGAGGGGGCCTGGGGCACTGAAGCTTTCTTT
12 | TRBJ2-3 | TRBV18 | . | . | CASSRQQDTQYF | TGTGCCAGCTCAAGGCAACAAGATACGCAGTATTTT
15 | TRBJ1-3 | TRBV15 | . | . | CATSRAGEGGNTIYF | TGTGCCACCAGCAGAGCAGGGGAGGGCGGAAACACCATATATTTT
14 | TRBJ2-2 | TRBV5-1 | . | . | CASSPGHLTGELFF | TGCGCCAGCAGCCCCGGACATCTCACCGGGGAGCTGTTTTTT
13 | TRBJ2-7 | TRBV7-2 | . | few | CASSLAQGYEQYF | TGTGCCAGCAGCTTAGCACAGGGCTACGAGCAGTACTTC
14 | TRBJ1-2 | TRBV18 | TRBD1 | . | CASSPYGQGMSYTF | TGTGCCAGCTCACCCTACGGACAGGGGATGAGCTACACCTTC
12 | TRBJ2-5 | TRBV14 | . | few | CASSLGLSTQYF | TGTGCCAGCAGCCTAGGACTATCTACCCAGTACTTC
11 | TRBJ2-1 | TRBV2 | TRBD1 | few | CASRPRDRFFF | TGTGCCAGCAGACCCCGGGACAGGTTTTTCTTC
13 | TRBJ2-2 | TRBV29-1 | . | . | CSVAQANTGELFF | TGCAGCGTTGCGCAAGCCAACACCGGGGAGCTGTTTTTT
17 | TRBJ2-4 | TRBV18 | . | . | CASSPPTGEAAKNIQYF | TGTGCCAGCTCACCACCGACGGGGGAGGCGGCCAAAAACATTCAGTACTTC
16 | TRBJ1-5 | TRBV19 | . | . | CASSPEMSRRDQPQHF | TGTGCCAGTAGTCCCGAGATGAGCAGGAGAGATCAGCCCCAGCATTTT
13 | TRBJ1-2 | TRBV28 | TRBD1 | . | CASRRQGPYGYTF | TGTGCCAGCAGACGACAGGGGCCCTATGGCTACACCTTC
13 | TRBJ1-4 | TRBV2 | TRBD1 | . | CARRTGADEKLFF | TGTGCCAGACGGACAGGGGCTGACGAAAAACTGTTTTTT
13 | TRBJ2-7 | TRBV3-1/TRBV3-2 | . | . | CASSQDLGRLRYF | TGTGCCAGCAGCCAAGACTTGGGACGATTAAGGTACTTC
14 | TRBJ2-3 | TRBV19 | . | . | CASTMWGATDTQYF | TGTGCCAGTACCATGTGGGGTGCAACAGATACGCAGTATTTT